The clone carrying this T cell receptor (beta chain) was detected a few times. The data belong to a study of cytomegalovirus exposure and HLA in healthy donors. This CDR3 is 14 amino acids long. V was pared by 4 bases and J by 3 bases, with 5 bases of the junction left unmatched. CDR1 and CDR2 from the germline V gene are LNHDA and SQIVND (reference sequence). It was with 60 Vbeta and 13 Jbeta primers that the PCR ran. Using immunoSEQ multiplex PCR, the repertoire was profiled, and TCRdb retains in-frame clones only, with some absent. The data contain about 240,000 clones, 75% to 85% of them singletons.

The receptor's source is a woman in her sixties or seventies in good health and CMV-seropositive. Sequencing was performed on PBMCs. V and J are TRBV19 and TRBJ1-1; 7 bases fit TRBD1. The CDR3 sequence is CASSKTTGDTEAFF. DNA of the CDR3: TGTGCCAGTAGTAAGACTACAGGGGACACTGAAGCTTTCTTT.